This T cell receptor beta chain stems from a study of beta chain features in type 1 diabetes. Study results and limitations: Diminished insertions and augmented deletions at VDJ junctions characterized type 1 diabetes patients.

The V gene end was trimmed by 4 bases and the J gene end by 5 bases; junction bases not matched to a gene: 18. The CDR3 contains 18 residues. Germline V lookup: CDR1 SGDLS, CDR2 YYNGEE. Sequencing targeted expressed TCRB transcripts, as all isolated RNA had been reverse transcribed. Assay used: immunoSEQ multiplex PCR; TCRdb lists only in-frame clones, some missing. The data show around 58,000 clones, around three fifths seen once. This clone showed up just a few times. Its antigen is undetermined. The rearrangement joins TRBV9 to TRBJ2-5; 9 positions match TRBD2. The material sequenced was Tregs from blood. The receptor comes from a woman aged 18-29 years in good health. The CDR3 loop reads CASSSTSLGLAGSETQYF. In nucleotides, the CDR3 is TGTGCCAGCAGCTCCACCTCCCTGGGGCTAGCGGGGTCGGAGACCCAGTACTTC. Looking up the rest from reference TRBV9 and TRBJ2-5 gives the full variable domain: DSGVTQTPKHLITATGQRVTLRCSPRSGDLSVYWYQQSLDQGLQFLIQYYNGEERAKGNILERFSAQQFPDLHSELNLSSLELGDSALYFCASSSTSLGLAGSETQYFGPGTRLLVL.